The next 13 T cell receptor beta chains were all read from a single sample in a study of T cell responses to AZD1222 COVID-19 vaccine. The protocol was immunoSEQ multiplex PCR, while the TCRdb copy is restricted to in-frame clones and leaves out a portion. Found here are 110,000 to 150,000 clones, approximately 90% of them singletons; the top ten hold roughly 1.7%. The specimen comprised peripheral blood, sampled on day 0 of AZD1222 vaccination. These receptors were collected from an adult in good health.

The chain combines TRBV5-1 with TRBJ2-3; D ambiguous. The CDR3 has 15 residues. Trimming stripped 0 bases from V and 2 bases from J, with 10 bases between. The V gene's germline CDR1 is SGHRS and CDR2 YFSETQ. CDR3 in DNA: TGCGCCAGCAGCTTGGACCCGCGGACCACAGATACGCAGTATTTT. It encodes CASSLDPRTTDTQYF.

The chain joins TRBV4-1 to TRBJ1-2; D call uncertain. This CDR3 has 14 residues. Between the trimmed V and J ends, which lost 0 bases and 6 bases, there was a span of 11 bases. The germline V gene has CDR1 MGHRA and CDR2 YSYEKL. The CDR3 spells CASSQDPQIDGYTF. The CDR3 nucleotides read TGCGCCAGCAGCCAAGATCCTCAGATAGATGGCTACACCTTC.

The DNA for the CDR3 is TGTGCCAGCAGTGAAGGTCTGTTAGGGGGAGGCATAGAGACCCAGTACTTC. This gives the protein CASSEGLLGGGIETQYF. V and J are TRBV6-1 and TRBJ2-5; D may correspond to TRBD1 or TRBD2 (6 bases each). CDR1 MNHNS and CDR2 SASEGT come from the germline V gene. This CDR3 spans 17 amino acids. Trimming stripped 1 base from V and 4 bases from J, with 19 bases between.

This sequence joins TRBV5-1 and TRBJ2-5, with 8 bases matching TRBD1. V trimming: 0 bases; J trimming: 1 base; junction bases outside the gene matches: 2. The germline V gene has CDR1 SGHRS and CDR2 YFSETQ. The CDR3 runs 15 residues. CDR3 in DNA: TGCGCCAGCAGCTTGGCGGGGACAGGCCAAGAGACCCAGTACTTC. Translation: CASSLAGTGQETQYF. The variable domain in full, with the rest retrieved from reference TRBV5-1 and TRBJ2-5, is KAGVTQTPRYLIKTRGQQVTLSCSPISGHRSVSWYQQTPGQGLQFLFEYFSETQRNKGNFPGRFSGRQFSNSRSEMNVSTLELGDSALYLCASSLAGTGQETQYFGPGTRLLVL.

This sequence joins TRBV18 and TRBJ1-5; D unresolved. The CDR3 contains 14 residues. Trimming stripped 1 base from V and 0 bases from J, with 4 bases between. CDR1 is KGHSH and CDR2 is LQKENI in the germline V gene. CDR3 loop: CASSPLDSNQPQHF. CDR3 in DNA: TGTGCCAGCTCACCACTTGATAGCAATCAGCCCCAGCATTTT. Looking up the rest from reference TRBV18 and TRBJ1-5 gives the full variable domain: NAGVMQNPRHLVRRRGQEARLRCSPMKGHSHVYWYRQLPEEGLKFMVYLQKENIIDESGMPKERFSAEFPKEGPSILRIQQVVRGDSAAYFCASSPLDSNQPQHFGDGTRLSIL.

V is TRBV28 and J is TRBJ1-3; tentatively, D is TRBD1 (5 bases). The germline CDR1 and CDR2 sequences are MDHEN and SYDVKM. Trimming took off 7 bases at V and 4 bases at J, with 14 bases between the two ends. CDR3 length: 14 residues. The CDR3 DNA is TGTGCCAGCACCTCACTCCAGGGAGGAAACACCATATATTTT. It is translated as CASTSLQGGNTIYF. Variable domain in full (rest from reference TRBV28 and TRBJ1-3): DVKVTQSSRYLVKRTGEKVFLECVQDMDHENMFWYRQDPGLGLRLIYFSYDVKMKEKGDIPEGYSVSREKKERFSLILESASTNQTSMYLCASTSLQGGNTIYFGEGSWLTVV.

V is TRBV6-2 or TRBV6-3 and J is TRBJ1-1; D unresolved. CDR3 length: 16 amino acids. V was clipped by 0 bases and J by 5 bases, with 16 bases between them. Germline values: CDR1 MNHEY, CDR2 SVGEGT. CDR3 amino acids: CASSYSNPGVGTEAFF. As DNA, the CDR3 is TGTGCCAGCAGTTACTCGAATCCTGGGGTCGGGACTGAAGCTTTCTTT.

V gene TRBV7-9 combines with J gene TRBJ2-7; TRBD2 matches at 8 bases. The CDR3 is 15 residues long. Germline CDR1 SEHNR, CDR2 FQNEAQ (reference sequence). V trimming: 4 bases; J trimming: 3 bases; junction bases outside the gene matches: 8. The CDR3 sequence is CASSSLREGLYEQYF. Written as DNA, the CDR3 is TGTGCCAGCAGCTCCCTCCGGGAGGGCCTCTACGAGCAGTACTTC.

The V and J genes are TRBV24-1 and TRBJ2-1, with 12 bases fitting TRBD2. Germline V gives CDR1 KGHDR, CDR2 SFDVKD. The CDR3 is 15 amino acids. V lost 10 bases, J lost 2 bases, and 5 bases stayed unmatched. CDR3 DNA: TGTGCCACTGAACTAGCGGGAGGTACCTACAATGAGCAGTTCTTC. The encoded protein is CATELAGGTYNEQFF.

This rearrangement joins TRBV7-2 to TRBJ1-4; D is unresolved. V was clipped by 0 bases and J by 8 bases, with 10 bases between them. Germline V gene sequence: CDR1 SGHTA, CDR2 FQGNSA. The CDR3 extends over 14 amino acids. This CDR3 is CASSLAGMREKLFF. The CDR3 coding sequence is TGTGCCAGCAGCTTAGCGGGCATGCGGGAAAAACTGTTTTTT.

The V and J genes are TRBV21-1 and TRBJ1-5. TRBV21-1 is an annotated pseudogene. This CDR3 has 18 amino acids. The CDR3 region has the DNA TGTGCCAGCAGCCCCAACTCCCGGGAAGATTATAGCAATCAGCCCCAGCATTTT. Its protein product is CASSPNSREDYSNQPQHF.

The rearrangement links TRBV5-8 to TRBJ1-6; unclear D gene. CDR1 and CDR2 (germline): SGHTS, YDEGEE. This CDR3 region has 14 residues. V lost 4 bases and J lost 1, with 6 bases in between. The CDR3 here is CASSIGSYNSPLHF. The CDR3 DNA sequence: TGTGCCAGCAGCATAGGTTCCTATAATTCACCCCTCCACTTT. The complete variable domain, with remaining parts taken from reference TRBV5-8 and TRBJ1-6, reads EAGVTQSPTHLIKTRGQQATLRCSPISGHTSVYWYQQALGLGLQFLLWYDEGEERNRGNFPPRFSGRQFPNYSSELNVNALELEDSALYLCASSIGSYNSPLHFGNGTRLTVT.

The V gene is TRBV6-5, the J gene TRBJ2-7; 12 bases fit TRBD1. Germline CDR1 is MNHEY and CDR2 is SVGAGI. V trimming: 0 bases; J trimming: 5 bases; junction bases outside the gene matches: 2. The CDR3 is made up of 15 amino acids. DNA for the CDR3: TGTGCCAGCAGTTACTCGGGACAGGGGGCAGACGAGCAGTACTTC. It encodes CASSYSGQGADEQYF.